The 20 T cell receptor beta chains reported below all come from one sample, sequenced in a study of blood T cell repertoires in COVID-19. The protocol was immunoSEQ multiplex PCR, while the TCRdb copy is restricted to in-frame clones and leaves out a portion. The sample has approximately 260,000 clones; about 90% are singletons. Sequenced: peripheral blood. These receptors were obtained from a woman in her 40s with acute or convalescent COVID-19.

Written as DNA, the CDR3 is TGTGCCAGCAGTGAAGGTCAATCGGCAGGGAGGTTGAGTCAGCCCCAGCATTTT. Residues: CASSEGQSAGRLSQPQHF. The chain is built from TRBV6-1 and TRBJ1-5; weak D call: TRBD1 (5 bases). The CDR3 totals 18 residues. V was pared by 1 base and J by 6 bases, with 22 bases between. Germline assignment: CDR1 MNHNS and CDR2 SASEGT.

The J gene is TRBJ2-5, the V gene TRBV5-8; 8 bases are shared with TRBD1. Germline V CDR1 and CDR2: SGHTS, YDEGEE. Trimming removed 4 bases from V and 4 bases from J; junction bases left unmatched: 9. The CDR3 spans 15 residues. CDR3 nucleotides: TGTGCCAGCAGCCACGGACAGGGCACTGGAGAGACCCAGTACTTC. Protein: CASSHGQGTGETQYF.

This sequence joins TRBV5-6 and TRBJ1-2; no clear D. The ends were cut back, 4 bases at V and 5 bases at J, with 12 bases in the middle. There are 13 residues in the CDR3. Germline V gives CDR1 SGHDT, CDR2 YYEEEE. In DNA, the CDR3 is TGTGCCAGCAGCCCAGGTTTGCAGTATGGCTACACCTTC. Its translation: CASSPGLQYGYTF.

The genes are TRBV5-1 and TRBJ1-2; D is unresolved. CDR1 and CDR2 (germline): SGHRS, YFSETQ. The CDR3 extends over 12 amino acids. Trimming took 0 bases from V and 2 from J, leaving 2 bases between them. CDR3 region: CASSLANYGYTF. DNA for the CDR3: TGCGCCAGCAGCTTGGCAAACTATGGCTACACCTTC. The full variable domain, rest sourced from reference TRBV5-1 and TRBJ1-2, is KAGVTQTPRYLIKTRGQQVTLSCSPISGHRSVSWYQQTPGQGLQFLFEYFSETQRNKGNFPGRFSGRQFSNSRSEMNVSTLELGDSALYLCASSLANYGYTFGSGTRLTVV.

The V gene is TRBV6-1, the J gene TRBJ1-1; D is ambiguous. CDR1 and CDR2 (germline): MNHNS, SASEGT. Deletions cut 1 base from V and 3 bases from J, with 9 bases between. The CDR3 has 14 residues. CDR3 sequence (DNA): TGTGCCAGCAGTGAAGAACAGAGATACACTGAAGCTTTCTTT. Its protein is CASSEEQRYTEAFF.

The chain recombines TRBV24-1 with TRBJ1-1, with D perhaps TRBD1 (5 bases). The germline CDR1 and CDR2 sequences are KGHDR and SFDVKD. V lost 11 bases and J lost 4, with 16 bases in between. This CDR3 region has 13 residues. The CDR3 DNA is TGTGCCAGTCAAGGGGTGGGGGGCACTGAAGCTTTCTTT. Protein: CASQGVGGTEAFF.

The chain has TRBV19 and TRBJ1-2, with D tentatively TRBD1 (5 bases). V was trimmed by 3 bases and J by 6 bases, leaving 11 bases between them. Germline assignment: CDR1 LNHDA and CDR2 SQIVND (reference sequence). The CDR3 is made up of 13 amino acids. The CDR3 DNA follows: TGTGCCAGTAGTATTAGGGGTGAGAATGGCTACACCTTC. It encodes CASSIRGENGYTF.

This chain connects TRBV10-2 to TRBJ1-4, with D maybe TRBD1 (5 bases). Trimming took 6 bases from V and 5 from J, leaving 13 bases between them. This CDR3 is 14 amino acids long. Germline CDR1 is WSHSY and CDR2 is SAAADI. This CDR3 reads CASRAGPSNEKLFF. The CDR3, as DNA: TGCGCCAGCAGGGCGGGACCGTCGAATGAAAAACTGTTTTTT.

The CDR3 sequence is CASSLRGMNTEAFF. The CDR3 DNA follows: TGCGCCAGCAGCTTAAGGGGGATGAACACTGAAGCTTTCTTT. The chain uses TRBV5-1 and TRBJ1-1, with D perhaps matching TRBD1 (6 bases). CDR1 SGHRS and CDR2 YFSETQ come from the germline V gene. The length of the CDR3 is 14 residues. V lost 2 bases and J 0 bases, leaving 8 bases between the germline ends.

The chain links TRBV12-5 to TRBJ1-5; 8 bases agree with TRBD1. Losses at the gene ends were 5 bases for V and 5 bases for J; bases not matched to a gene: 8. The CDR3 sequence is 15 residues long. From germline, CDR1 is LGHNT and CDR2 FRNRAP. CDR3 nucleotides: TGTGCTAGTGGTCCAGGACAGGGTGCATATCAGCCCCAGCATTTT. Translated: CASGPGQGAYQPQHF.

The CDR3 region has the DNA TGTGCCAGCAGCCAGAGCGGGGCTAGAAACACCATATATTTT. Amino acids: CASSQSGARNTIYF. V usage is TRBV5-4 and J usage is TRBJ1-3, with D possibly matching TRBD1 (5 bases). Trimming removed 4 bases from V and 5 bases from J, with 13 bases in between. Germline CDR1 and CDR2: SGHNT and YYREEE (reference sequence). The CDR3 extends over 14 amino acids.

The chain carries TRBV15 and TRBJ1-2; D is uncertain. The CDR3 has 15 amino acids. Trimming removed 3 bases at V and 1 base at J, with 12 bases between. Germline V CDR1 and CDR2: LNHNV, YYDKDF (reference sequence). Here the CDR3 reads CATSRDGQFNYGYTF. The DNA for the CDR3 is TGTGCCACCAGCAGGGATGGGCAGTTTAACTATGGCTACACCTTC. The full variable domain, completed using reference TRBV15 and TRBJ1-2, is DAMVIQNPRYQVTQFGKPVTLSCSQTLNHNVMYWYQQKSSQAPKLLFHYYDKDFNNEADTPDNFQSRRPNTSFCFLDIRSPGLGDTAMYLCATSRDGQFNYGYTFGSGTRLTVV.

CDR3 loop: CAWSVPREEANEKLFF. CDR3 coding DNA: TGTGCCTGGAGTGTACCCAGGGAGGAGGCTAATGAAAAACTGTTTTTT. The genes are TRBV30 and TRBJ1-4, with D perhaps matching TRBD1 (5 bases). The CDR3 runs 16 residues. Per the germline V gene, CDR1 is GTSNPN and CDR2 is SVGIG (reference sequence). V gave up 0 bases and J gave up 3 bases, with 14 bases separating them.

The rearrangement uses TRBV3-1 (or the pseudogene TRBV3-2) and TRBJ1-2; 12 bases fit TRBD1. V was pared by 4 bases and J by 6 bases, with 3 bases of the junction left unmatched. The CDR3 is 14 amino acids. Germline V gene lookup returns CDR1 LGHDT and CDR2 YNNKEL (reference sequence). The CDR3 here is CASSRDRGLDGYTF. DNA for the CDR3: TGTGCCAGCAGCCGGGACAGGGGGCTAGATGGCTACACCTTC.

The V gene is TRBV2, the J gene TRBJ1-1, with 8 bases matching TRBD1. Germline trimming cut 4 bases from V and 1 base from J; bases unmatched to any gene: 2. The CDR3 spans 14 residues. Germline CDR1 reads SNHLY; CDR2 reads FYNNEI. The CDR3 here is CASSAGTGNTEAFF. The CDR3, as DNA: TGTGCCAGCAGTGCCGGGACAGGGAACACTGAAGCTTTCTTT.

This chain connects TRBV19 to TRBJ1-1; 10 bases line up with TRBD1. Germline CDR1 is LNHDA and CDR2 is SQIVND (reference sequence). This CDR3 is built from 19 residues. Unmatched junction bases numbered 13, after V lost 3 bases and J lost 0 bases. CDR3 region: CASSIGTGASYRLNTEAFF. For the CDR3, the DNA is TGTGCCAGTAGTATCGGGACAGGGGCTAGCTATAGACTGAACACTGAAGCTTTCTTT.

This rearrangement joins TRBV6-1 to TRBJ2-7, with 11 nucleotides matching TRBD2. This CDR3 has 15 residues. The V and J ends lost 0 bases and 4 bases, in that order; junction bases with no gene match: 2. CDR1 MNHNS and CDR2 SASEGT come from the germline V gene. This CDR3 is CASSEAGTSGYEQYV. As DNA, the CDR3 is TGTGCCAGCAGTGAAGCGGGGACTAGCGGTTACGAGCAGTACGTC.

V is TRBV10-2 and J is TRBJ1-2, with 8 bases fitting TRBD1. Trimming at V came to 6 bases and at J to 0 bases, leaving 12 bases not matched to a gene. The CDR3 has 17 residues. Germline CDR1 and CDR2: WSHSY and SAAADI. The CDR3 DNA follows: TGCGCCAGCAGGGACAGGGTTATGCGAACATCTAACTATGGCTACACCTTC. Translating it yields CASRDRVMRTSNYGYTF.

V usage is TRBV27 and J usage is TRBJ1-4; D may be TRBD1 (5 bases). The CDR3 has 14 amino acids. Deletions cut 3 bases from V and 10 bases from J, with 15 bases between. CDR1 is MNHEY and CDR2 is SMNVEV in the germline V gene (reference sequence). CDR3 in DNA: TGTGCCAGCAGTTTGAGGCAGGGATCGGTAAAACTGTTTTTT. Translating it yields CASSLRQGSVKLFF. The whole variable domain, remainder taken from reference TRBV27 and TRBJ1-4, is EAQVTQNPRYLITVTGKKLTVTCSQNMNHEYMSWYRQDPGLGLRQIYYSMNVEVTDKGDVPEGYKVSRKEKRNFPLILESPSPNQTSLYFCASSLRQGSVKLFFGSGTQLSVL.

This CDR3 is CASSLRAGLNTEAFF. CDR3 bases: TGTGCCAGCAGCTTAAGGGCAGGGCTGAACACTGAAGCTTTCTTT. The chain recombines TRBV7-9 with TRBJ1-1, with TRBD1 as a possible D gene (5 bases). This CDR3 has 15 amino acids. Trimming left V 2 bases short and J 0 bases short, with 10 bases between. CDR1 and CDR2 (germline): SEHNR, FQNEAQ (reference sequence).